These T cell receptor beta chains were read from a single sample in a study of preoperative IRX-2 immunotherapy in early breast cancer. Repertoires were generated with immunoSEQ multiplex PCR, while TCRdb's copy carries only in-frame clones and drops some. Of approximately 11,000 clones in the sample, 80% are singletons; the top ten hold approximately 5.6%. Specimen: lymph node tissue, collected before IRX-2 immunotherapy. The receptors derive from a human donor with breast cancer. Both conserved end residues are part of each CDR3. A D gene is named only where the DNA matches it firmly. Rows may omit the clone size; those that give it use once, few, many or a size class.

j_call,d_call,clone_size,v_call,cdr3_aa,cdr3_nt
TRBJ2-2,TRBD2,few,TRBV6-8,CASSRLAGGWNTGELFF,TGTGCCAGCAGTCGACTAGCGGGAGGGTGGAACACCGGGGAGCTGTTTTTT
TRBJ1-2,-,once,TRBV7-4,CASSLVKSTGTDGYTF,TGTGCCAGCAGCTTAGTAAAAAGTACAGGGACGGATGGCTACACCTTC
TRBJ1-2,-,once,TRBV10-3,CAISEYGTTYTF,TGTGCCATCAGTGAGTACGGGACCACCTACACCTTC
TRBJ1-1,TRBD1,-,TRBV29-1,CSGSRGPGTEAFF,TGCAGCGGCAGCAGGGGGCCGGGAACTGAAGCTTTCTTT
TRBJ2-2,-,-,TRBV6-8,CASSPRAVTGELFF,TGTGCCAGCAGCCCTAGGGCAGTCACCGGGGAGCTGTTTTTT
TRBJ1-3,-,-,TRBV7-1,CASSYWQGLRNTIYF,TGTGCCAGCAGCTATTGGCAGGGCCTAAGGAACACCATATATTTT
TRBJ2-1,TRBD2,-,TRBV6-8,CASKVAGSEQFF,TGTGCCAGCAAGGTAGCGGGGTCCGAGCAGTTCTTC
TRBJ1-1,TRBD1,medium-sized,TRBV11-3,CASSLGGTGRLGTEAFF,TGTGCCAGCAGCTTAGGTGGGACAGGAAGGTTGGGCACTGAAGCTTTCTTT
TRBJ1-5,-,-,TRBV28,CASSWGDQPQHF,TGTGCCAGCAGTTGGGGAGATCAGCCCCAGCATTTT
TRBJ1-5,-,-,TRBV19,CASSSGQVSNQPQHF,TGTGCCAGTAGTTCCGGCCAGGTGAGCAATCAGCCCCAGCATTTT
TRBJ2-2,TRBD2,-,TRBV5-1,CASRSGGQNTGELFF,TGCGCCAGCAGGTCGGGAGGGCAGAACACCGGGGAGCTGTTTTTT
TRBJ1-2,-,-,TRBV12-5,CASTIGGIGGYTF,TGTGCCAGCACCATCGGGGGGATTGGCGGCTACACCTTC
TRBJ2-1,-,-,TRBV6-8,CASSSNSYNEQFF,TGTGCCAGCAGTTCTAACTCCTACAATGAGCAGTTCTTC
TRBJ1-3,-,-,TRBV11-3,CASRDNGRPQPGNTIYF,TGTGCCAGCAGAGACAACGGACGGCCCCAGCCTGGAAACACCATATATTTT
TRBJ1-3,-,-,TRBV11-3,CASSLPRGTSGNTIYF,TGTGCCAGCAGCCTGCCTAGGGGGACCTCTGGAAACACCATATATTTT
TRBJ2-2,-,-,TRBV6-8,CASSYSPKNLYGAGELFF,TGTGCCAGCAGTTACTCGCCGAAGAATCTATATGGGGCCGGGGAGCTGTTTTTT
TRBJ2-7,TRBD2,-,TRBV19,CASSFAGGPRSYEQYF,TGTGCCAGTAGTTTCGCGGGAGGGCCTAGGTCCTACGAGCAGTACTTC
TRBJ2-2,-,-,TRBV23-1,CASSRGDSNTGELFF,TGCGCCAGCAGCCGAGGGGACTCGAACACCGGGGAGCTGTTTTTT
TRBJ2-3,-,-,TRBV6-8,CASSRMSADTQYF,TGTGCCAGCAGTCGTATGAGTGCGGATACGCAGTATTTT
TRBJ2-1,TRBD2,-,TRBV6-8,CASSPPNFGLAENEQFF,TGTGCCAGCAGTCCCCCAAATTTCGGACTAGCCGAGAATGAGCAGTTCTTC
TRBJ2-7,-,-,TRBV5-1,CASSRWAGASYEQYF,TGCGCCAGCTCGCGATGGGCAGGGGCCTCCTACGAGCAGTACTTC
TRBJ1-2,TRBD1,-,TRBV10-2,CASSPDRGNGYTF,TGCGCCAGCAGCCCGGACAGGGGGAATGGCTACACCTTC
TRBJ1-5,-,few,TRBV19,CACRTVSNQPQHF,TGTGCCTGCCGGACAGTTAGCAATCAGCCCCAGCATTTT
TRBJ2-5,-,-,TRBV5-1,CASSLRSGPQETQYF,TGCGCCAGCAGCTTAAGGTCAGGGCCCCAAGAGACCCAGTACTTC
TRBJ2-1,-,medium-sized,TRBV11-3,CASSLGAGSYNEQFF,TGTGCCAGCAGCTTAGGGGCCGGCTCCTACAATGAGCAGTTCTTC
TRBJ1-4,-,-,TRBV5-1,CASSLASGEGEKLFF,TGCGCCAGCAGCTTGGCATCGGGGGAAGGGGAAAAACTGTTTTTT
TRBJ2-3,TRBD2,-,TRBV5-1,CASSGGTSANTDTQYF,TGCGCCAGCAGCGGGGGGACTAGCGCGAACACAGATACGCAGTATTTT
TRBJ1-5,TRBD1,-,TRBV6-8,CASSPPWTGNSNQPQHF,TGTGCCAGCAGTCCACCCTGGACAGGGAATAGCAATCAGCCCCAGCATTTT
TRBJ2-7,TRBD2,-,TRBV10-2,CATAPRTSDYEQYF,TGCGCCACCGCCCCTAGGACTAGCGACTACGAGCAGTACTTC
TRBJ2-3,TRBD2,-,TRBV11-3,CASSLLAGGSTDTQYF,TGTGCCAGCAGCCTCCTAGCGGGAGGTAGCACAGATACGCAGTATTTT
TRBJ1-1,-,few,TRBV25-1,CASSVPGRANTEAFF,TGTGCCAGCAGTGTACCGGGACGGGCGAACACTGAAGCTTTCTTT
TRBJ2-7,TRBD1,-,TRBV6-8,CASREGGASYEQYF,TGTGCCAGCAGAGAAGGGGGCGCGAGCTACGAGCAGTACTTC
TRBJ1-2,TRBD1,-,TRBV6-8,CASSRQGFGYTF,TGTGCCAGCAGTCGACAGGGGTTTGGCTACACCTTC
TRBJ2-7,TRBD1,-,TRBV6-8,CASSGTGMVLNDEQYF,TGTGCCAGCAGTGGGACAGGGATGGTATTGAACGACGAGCAGTACTTC
TRBJ1-4,-,-,TRBV6-8,CASSWSSGTENEKLFF,TGTGCCAGCAGTTGGTCATCCGGGACCGAAAATGAAAAACTGTTTTTT
TRBJ2-1,-,-,TRBV6-8,CASSEAGRGPNEQFF,TGTGCCAGCAGTGAGGCAGGGAGGGGGCCCAATGAGCAGTTCTTC
TRBJ2-7,TRBD2,-,TRBV19,CASSMTGGSSYEQYF,TGTGCCAGTAGTATGACGGGAGGGAGCTCCTACGAGCAGTACTTC
TRBJ1-3,-,-,TRBV11-3,CASSRVSSGNTIYF,TGTGCCAGCAGCCGAGTCAGCTCTGGAAACACCATATATTTT
TRBJ1-5,TRBD1,-,TRBV6-8,CASGQTTGSNQPQHF,TGTGCCAGCGGACAGACGACAGGGAGCAATCAGCCCCAGCATTTT
TRBJ2-3,-,few,TRBV5-1,CASVRDPGADTQYF,TGCGCCAGCGTCCGGGATCCAGGGGCGGATACGCAGTATTTT
TRBJ2-5,TRBD1,-,TRBV28,CASSLRGRETQYF,TGTGCCAGCAGTCTAAGGGGGCGGGAGACCCAGTACTTC
TRBJ2-7,-,-,TRBV5-1,CASRLAPNFGEQYF,TGCGCCAGCCGCCTCGCTCCGAACTTCGGCGAGCAGTACTTC
TRBJ2-5,-,-,TRBV1,CASSQDQGGGPGETQYF,TGCGCCAGCAGCCAAGATCAGGGGGGAGGGCCGGGAGAGACCCAGTACTTC
TRBJ2-7,-,-,TRBV7-1,CASSLSVMWRSIDEQYF,TGTGCCAGCAGCTTATCGGTAATGTGGAGGTCCATCGACGAGCAGTACTTC
TRBJ1-4,TRBD1,-,TRBV29-1,CSVDFGTGIEKLFF,TGCAGCGTTGATTTTGGGACAGGGATTGAAAAACTGTTTTTT
TRBJ2-2,-,-,TRBV6-9,CASSYATGELFF,TGTGCCAGCAGTTACGCCACCGGGGAGCTGTTTTTT
TRBJ2-3,TRBD1,-,TRBV7-1,CASGPGGPDTQYF,TGTGCCAGCGGGCCAGGGGGCCCCGATACGCAGTATTTT
TRBJ2-3,TRBD2,-,TRBV6-8,CASSYTYSGLVTDTQYF,TGTGCCAGCAGTTACACCTATTCGGGACTAGTCACAGATACGCAGTATTTT
TRBJ1-5,TRBD1,-,TRBV7-1,CASSRGTDNQPQHF,TGTGCCAGCAGCCGCGGGACAGATAATCAGCCCCAGCATTTT
TRBJ1-1,-,-,TRBV29-1,CSVADGDTEAFF,TGCAGCGTGGCAGACGGGGACACTGAAGCTTTCTTT
TRBJ1-1,-,-,TRBV19,CASSLTGGGTEAFF,TGTGCCAGTAGTCTGACAGGCGGGGGAACTGAAGCTTTCTTT
TRBJ2-3,TRBD2,-,TRBV5-1,CASSLETSGRGNTQYF,TGCGCCAGCAGCTTGGAGACTAGCGGGAGAGGGAATACGCAGTATTTT
TRBJ2-7,-,-,TRBV18,CASSKTGYEQYF,TGTGCCAGCTCAAAAACAGGATACGAGCAGTACTTC